These T cell receptor beta chains were read from a single sample in a study of beta chain features in type 1 diabetes. Here immunoSEQ multiplex PCR was the method, and the copy in TCRdb shows in-frame clones only, minus some. The table lists approximately 140,000 clones, around 10% of them singletons. The sample comprised central memory CD4+ T cells from blood. Source of these receptors: a man aged 25-45 years with type 1 diabetes. CDR3s include the opening cysteine and the closing phenylalanine or tryptophan. D genes are given only for firm matches. Expanded clones are given a class, and other clones once, few, many or no size at all.

v_gene,j_gene,abundance,len,d_gene,CDR3aa,CDR3nt
TRBV9,TRBJ2-5,-,15,-,CASSVGPDPLREQYF,TGTGCCAGCAGCGTAGGGCCTGACCCCCTAAGGGAGCAGTACTTC
TRBV29-1,TRBJ1-5,few,14,TRBD1,CSVSKGQGNQPQHF,TGCAGCGTTTCTAAAGGACAGGGGAATCAGCCCCAGCATTTT
TRBV28,TRBJ1-5,-,15,-,CASSALRLEGQPQHF,TGTGCCAGCAGTGCGCTCCGGCTGGAGGGCCAGCCCCAGCATTTT
TRBV9,TRBJ2-3,-,13,-,CASSSVGGDTQYF,TGTGCCAGCAGCTCCGTCGGGGGAGATACGCAGTATTTT
TRBV19,TRBJ2-5,few,16,-,CASSDNRAGSFSTQYF,TGTGCCAGTAGCGATAACAGGGCAGGGAGTTTCTCGACCCAGTACTTC
TRBV4-2,TRBJ1-1,-,15,TRBD1,CASSPQGAEIPEAFF,TGTGCCAGCAGCCCCCAGGGGGCTGAGATCCCTGAAGCTTTCTTT
TRBV4-1,TRBJ2-7,few,16,-,CASSQGPGSGTYEQYF,TGCGCCAGCAGCCAAGGCCCGGGCTCGGGGACCTACGAGCAGTACTTC
TRBV6-6,TRBJ1-6,few,15,TRBD1,CASSSTRDRLGPLHF,TGTGCCAGCAGTTCCACCCGGGACAGGTTAGGACCCCTCCACTTT
TRBV7-9,TRBJ2-1,few,16,TRBD2,CASSLSLAGSYNEQFF,TGTGCCAGCAGCTTGTCTCTAGCGGGGTCATACAATGAGCAGTTCTTC
TRBV18,TRBJ2-1,-,16,TRBD2,CASSPLSGGAVHEQFF,TGTGCCAGCTCACCCCTCAGCGGGGGGGCCGTCCATGAGCAGTTCTTC
TRBV29-1,TRBJ2-7,-,14,TRBD1,CSVAAGQDSYEQYF,TGCAGCGTGGCCGCGGGACAGGACTCCTACGAGCAGTACTTC
TRBV27,TRBJ1-1,-,14,TRBD1,CASRPQGASTEAFF,TGTGCCAGCAGACCACAGGGGGCGAGTACTGAAGCTTTCTTT
TRBV7-3,TRBJ2-3,-,17,TRBD2,CASSPDTSGLRRDTQYF,TGTGCCAGCAGTCCAGACACTAGCGGGCTTCGTAGGGATACGCAGTATTTT
TRBV7-9,TRBJ1-2,-,13,-,CASSLDSGAGYTF,TGTGCCAGCAGCTTAGATTCAGGGGCGGGCTACACCTTC
TRBV6-5,TRBJ2-1,-,13,TRBD2,CASVSGGNNEQFF,TGTGCCAGTGTTAGCGGGGGGAACAATGAGCAGTTCTTC
TRBV5-4,TRBJ1-3,-,14,-,CASSLQGSGNTIYF,TGTGCCAGCAGCCTACAGGGCTCTGGAAACACCATATATTTT
TRBV29-1,TRBJ2-3,few,14,-,CSAGGGTVTDTQYF,TGCAGCGCCGGCGGCGGGACAGTTACAGATACGCAGTATTTT
TRBV6-1,TRBJ1-4,-,13,TRBD1,CASSQQGVGELFF,TGTGCCAGCAGTCAACAGGGGGTTGGGGAACTGTTTTTT
TRBV5-1,TRBJ2-5,few,14,-,CASSPSGAQETQYF,TGCGCCAGCAGCCCAAGCGGAGCCCAAGAGACCCAGTACTTC
TRBV5-4,TRBJ2-3,few,17,TRBD2,CASSPDASGGRTDTQYF,TGTGCCAGCAGCCCCGACGCTAGCGGGGGGCGCACAGATACGCAGTATTTT
TRBV7-2,TRBJ2-1,-,13,-,CASSLGDSQEQFF,TGTGCCAGCAGCTTAGGGGACTCTCAAGAGCAGTTCTTC
TRBV7-2,TRBJ2-5,few,14,-,CASSLDSGYETQYF,TGTGCCAGCAGCTTAGATTCAGGGTACGAGACCCAGTACTTC
TRBV19,TRBJ2-2,few,11,-,CASSIRGLLFF,TGTGCCAGTAGTATTAGAGGGCTTCTGTTTTTT
TRBV2,TRBJ2-1,few,13,TRBD1,CASSLGQGDEQFF,TGTGCCAGCAGTCTCGGACAGGGCGATGAGCAGTTCTTC
TRBV28,TRBJ2-5,many,13,-,CASTRDTKETQYF,TGTGCCAGCACCCGGGACACCAAAGAGACCCAGTACTTC
TRBV5-1,TRBJ2-5,-,14,TRBD2,CASSVSGGQETQYF,TGCGCCAGCAGTGTTAGCGGGGGGCAAGAGACCCAGTACTTC
TRBV11-2,TRBJ1-1,-,13,TRBD1,CASGRQGSTEAFF,TGTGCCAGCGGACGACAGGGCAGCACTGAAGCTTTCTTT
TRBV6-6,TRBJ2-7,-,15,TRBD1,CASWDGTGGPYEQYF,TGTGCCAGCTGGGACGGGACAGGGGGACCCTACGAGCAGTACTTC
TRBV6-1,TRBJ2-5,-,15,TRBD1,CASRAGQGYQETQYF,TGTGCCAGCAGGGCAGGACAGGGATATCAAGAGACCCAGTACTTC
TRBV29-1,TRBJ2-3,few,15,TRBD2,CSVDGLAGPTDTQYF,TGCAGCGTTGACGGACTAGCGGGGCCCACAGATACGCAGTATTTT
TRBV27,TRBJ2-5,-,15,TRBD2,CASGQLAAVQETQYF,TGTGCCAGCGGGCAACTAGCGGCGGTCCAAGAGACCCAGTACTTC
TRBV30,TRBJ1-5,few,13,-,CAWNAGGNQPQHF,TGTGCCTGGAATGCGGGAGGCAATCAGCCCCAGCATTTT
TRBV19,TRBJ2-2,few,16,TRBD1,CASTTRGTGGTGELFF,TGTGCCAGTACCACCCGAGGGACAGGCGGAACCGGGGAGCTGTTTTTT
TRBV4-2,TRBJ1-2,few,15,TRBD1,CASSQDSTGTYGYTF,TGTGCCAGCAGCCAAGACTCGACAGGGACCTATGGCTACACCTTC
TRBV28,TRBJ2-7,many,11,TRBD1,CASSLTGAQYF,TGTGCCAGCAGTCTCACAGGGGCGCAGTACTTC
TRBV19,TRBJ1-2,-,14,TRBD1,CASNDRGTNYGYTF,TGTGCCAGTAACGACAGGGGGACTAACTATGGCTACACCTTC
TRBV2,TRBJ1-1,-,13,TRBD1,CASRPDRGTEAFF,TGTGCCAGCAGACCCGACAGGGGCACTGAAGCTTTCTTT
TRBV9,TRBJ2-1,-,16,TRBD1,CASSVSRGQGYNEQFF,TGTGCCAGCAGCGTATCGCGGGGACAGGGGTACAATGAGCAGTTCTTC
TRBV5-1,TRBJ1-2,-,15,TRBD1,CASSRDSSSNYGYTF,TGCGCCAGCAGCCGGGACAGTTCCTCTAACTATGGCTACACCTTC
TRBV7-9,TRBJ2-3,few,15,TRBD1,CASSPRQGRTDTQYF,TGTGCCAGCAGCCCCCGACAGGGGCGCACAGATACGCAGTATTTT
TRBV11-2,TRBJ2-7,few,14,-,CASSLGAGAYEQYF,TGTGCCAGCAGCCTAGGTGCAGGTGCCTACGAGCAGTACTTC
TRBV7-8,TRBJ1-1,few,15,TRBD1,CASSLDRAQYTEAFF,TGTGCCAGCAGCCTCGACAGGGCACAATACACTGAAGCTTTCTTT
TRBV28,TRBJ2-2,-,16,TRBD1,CASSPFGTGDSGELFF,TGTGCCAGCAGCCCCTTCGGGACAGGGGATTCCGGGGAGCTGTTTTTT
TRBV4-1,TRBJ2-2,few,17,-,CASSKSLPGGAAGELFF,TGCGCCAGCAGCAAGAGCCTCCCGGGGGGCGCAGCCGGGGAGCTGTTTTTT
TRBV7-6,TRBJ2-3,few,17,TRBD1,CASSLLYSGTGYSPQYF,TGTGCCAGCAGCTTGTTATACTCCGGGACAGGGTACTCTCCGCAGTATTTT
TRBV7-2,TRBJ2-1,-,15,TRBD2,CASSLLAGEGYEQFF,TGTGCCAGCAGCTTACTAGCGGGGGAGGGCTATGAGCAGTTCTTC
TRBV30,TRBJ1-2,many,14,-,CAWSRGRAAYGYTF,TGTGCCTGGAGTAGGGGCAGGGCGGCCTATGGCTACACCTTC
TRBV4-3,TRBJ2-7,few,15,-,CASSPHPQGSYEQYF,TGCGCCAGCAGCCCGCACCCGCAGGGTAGCTACGAGCAGTACTTC
TRBV2,TRBJ2-3,-,14,TRBD2,CASRTGTSIDTQYF,TGTGCCAGCAGAACCGGGACTAGTATTGATACGCAGTATTTT
TRBV4-3,TRBJ2-6,few,19,TRBD2,CASSQQVAGGFSGANVLTF,TGCGCCAGCAGCCAACAGGTAGCGGGGGGTTTCTCTGGGGCCAACGTCCTGACTTTC
TRBV5-1,TRBJ2-7,-,14,TRBD1,CASSLGQGSSEQYF,TGCGCCAGCAGCTTGGGACAGGGAAGTTCCGAGCAGTACTTC
TRBV11-2,TRBJ2-5,few,16,TRBD1,CASSSLRDRGPETQYF,TGTGCCAGCAGCTCCCTCCGGGACAGGGGGCCTGAGACCCAGTACTTC
TRBV6-1,TRBJ1-2,-,16,-,CASSEPRGESLRGYTF,TGTGCCAGCAGTGAGCCCCGGGGGGAATCCCTACGCGGCTACACCTTC
TRBV6-5,TRBJ1-2,few,15,-,CASSYSGQGGYGYTF,TGTGCCAGCAGTTACTCAGGTCAGGGCGGCTATGGCTACACCTTC